This T cell receptor (beta chain) was sequenced during a study of cytotoxic CD8 clonotypes in ibrutinib-treated CLL. From germline, CDR1 is MGHRA and CDR2 YSYEKL. V was shortened by 4 bases and J by 2 bases, with 12 bases between the two germline ends. The CDR3 sequence is 14 residues long. Repertoires were generated with immunoSEQ multiplex PCR, while TCRdb's copy carries only in-frame clones and drops some. The sample holds roughly 180,000 clones; 70% to 85% are singletons and the top ten take about 4.9%. The clonotype originates from a human donor with chronic lymphocytic leukemia. This sample comprised PBMCs, obtained after 24 months of ibrutinib treatment. V and J are TRBV4-1 and TRBJ2-7; D is perhaps TRBD2 (6 bases). CDR3 in DNA: TGCGCCAGCAGCCCCCGGGAGACCACCTACGAGCAGTACTTC. This translates into CASSPRETTYEQYF.